The 27 T cell receptor beta chains in this list originate from one sample, sequenced in a study of cytomegalovirus exposure and HLA in healthy donors. Primers included in the PCR were 60 Vbeta and 13 Jbeta primers. Data came from immunoSEQ multiplex PCR; TCRdb stores just in-frame clones and leaves some out. The sample comprises some 130,000 clones, approximately 77% of which are singletons, and around 2% rests with the top ten. The sample taken for sequencing was PBMCs. Every receptor here comes from a man under 40 in good health and CMV-seronegative.

This chain connects TRBV7-9 to TRBJ1-2; TRBD1 aligns across 7 bases. The CDR3 contains 13 residues. Germline V gene sequence: CDR1 SEHNR, CDR2 FQNEAQ (reference sequence). Trimming cost V 7 bases and J 6 bases; bases outside gene matches: 8. The CDR3 coding sequence is TGTGCCAGCACCCTAGACAGGGCTAATGGCTACACCTTC. The encoded protein is CASTLDRANGYTF.

The genes are TRBV19 and TRBJ2-1; possible D gene TRBD2, 6 bases. Germline CDR1 LNHDA, CDR2 SQIVND (reference sequence). V dropped 5 bases and J dropped 6 bases, with 14 bases sitting between them. The CDR3 is made up of 14 amino acids. The DNA of the CDR3 is TGTGCCAGTAGTTCTTCCGGACTATTCAATGAGCAGTTCTTC. Its protein product is CASSSSGLFNEQFF.

As for this clone: One end of the junction fails to match germline, which may point to a read error. The J gene is TRBJ1-2, the V gene TRBV7-9; TRBD1 agrees at 8 bases. CDR3 length: 17 residues. From germline, CDR1 is SEHNR and CDR2 FQNEAQ (reference sequence). In nucleotides, the CDR3 is TGTTCCAGCAGCTTAGTGAGGCAGGGGGCGGCTCGAGATGGCTACACCTTC. This sequence encodes CSSSLVRQGAARDGYTF.

The gene calls are TRBV4-1 and TRBJ2-5, with 7 bases aligning to TRBD1. V trimming: 3 bases; J trimming: 2 bases; junction bases outside the gene matches: 12. This CDR3 region has 17 residues. The germline V gene has CDR1 MGHRA and CDR2 YSYEKL. Here the CDR3 reads CASSQAPHGTVQETQYF. The CDR3 nucleotides are TGCGCCAGCAGCCAGGCCCCGCATGGGACAGTTCAAGAGACCCAGTACTTC.

The V gene is TRBV29-1, the J gene TRBJ2-7, with TRBD2 identical over 15 bases. Germline-derived CDR1 and CDR2 are SQVTM and ANQGSEA. The junction had 10 bases not matched to a gene; V was cut back by 4 bases and J by 0 bases. This CDR3 has 18 amino acids. The CDR3 sequence: CSVVFRGLAGGASYEQYF. Written as DNA, the CDR3 is TGCAGCGTTGTCTTTCGGGGACTAGCGGGAGGAGCCTCCTACGAGCAGTACTTC.

The chain links TRBV5-4 to TRBJ2-5; D uncertain. Trimming removed 0 bases at V and 5 bases at J, with 5 bases between. This CDR3 has 12 amino acids. Germline-derived CDR1 and CDR2 are SGHNT and YYREEE (reference sequence). CDR3 coding DNA: TGTGCCAGCAGCTTGGCCTCTGAGACCCAGTACTTC. Protein sequence: CASSLASETQYF.

This chain uses TRBV2 with TRBJ1-1; TRBD1 agrees at 7 bases. The CDR3 is 13 residues long. V was clipped by 6 bases and J by 1 base; unmatched bases: 2. Germline V gene data show CDR1 as SNHLY and CDR2 as FYNNEI. The CDR3 is CASSWTGNTEAFF. The CDR3 DNA sequence: TGTGCCAGCAGCTGGACAGGGAACACTGAAGCTTTCTTT.

This clone appeared a single time. This chain connects TRBV11-2 to TRBJ2-1; the match to TRBD2 covers 9 bases. This CDR3 is 15 amino acids long. Germline-derived CDR1 and CDR2 are SGHAT and FQNNGV. Trimming cost V 5 bases and J 10 bases; bases outside gene matches: 12. In nucleotides, the CDR3 is TGTGCCAGCAGCCCCGGGACTAGCCCACGCACGGAGCAGTTCTTC. Translated, it gives CASSPGTSPRTEQFF.

V gene TRBV13 combines with J gene TRBJ2-7, with 9 bases lining up with TRBD1. Germline V CDR1 and CDR2: PRHDT, FYEKMQ (reference sequence). The junction had 7 bases not matched to a gene; V was cut back by 2 bases and J by 2 bases. The CDR3 runs to 16 residues. The CDR3 DNA reads TGTGCCAGCAGCTTAAGGGGACAGGGTCTAGCCTACGAGCAGTACTTC. Residues: CASSLRGQGLAYEQYF.

This rearrangement joins TRBV7-3 to TRBJ2-7; possible D gene TRBD2, 6 bases. Trimming cost V 1 base and J 3 bases, with 13 bases left between them. Germline V gives CDR1 SGHTA, CDR2 FQGTGA. The length of the CDR3 is 15 residues. CDR3 region: CASSLSGGVHYEQYF. CDR3 in DNA: TGTGCCAGCAGCTTAAGTGGAGGGGTACACTACGAGCAGTACTTC.

V is TRBV21-1 and J is TRBJ2-7; the table's D call TRBD2 went unverified against the DNA. TRBV21-1 is listed as a pseudogene. There are 16 residues in the CDR3. CDR3 amino acids: CASSPRETGNSYEQYF. In DNA, the CDR3 is TGTGCCAGCAGCCCGCGGGAGACAGGAAACTCCTACGAGCAGTACTTC.

This chain joins TRBV6-1 and TRBJ2-7; tentative D call: TRBD2 (6 bases). The CDR3 totals 14 residues. The ends were cut back, 2 bases at V and 4 bases at J, with 12 bases in the middle. Germline V gene sequence: CDR1 MNHNS, CDR2 SASEGT. CDR3 nucleotides: TGTGCCAGCAGTGAAATCTGGGGGGAGTACGAGCAGTACTTC. Translation: CASSEIWGEYEQYF.

V usage is TRBV12-5 and J usage is TRBJ2-1; D is unclear. The germline V and J ends were trimmed by 1 base and 3 bases, with 7 bases remaining between them. This CDR3 contains 14 residues. Germline values: CDR1 LGHNT, CDR2 FRNRAP. The CDR3 spells CASGLGLVYNEQFF. CDR3 DNA sequence: TGTGCTAGTGGTTTGGGGCTGGTCTACAATGAGCAGTTCTTC.

This clone was picked up one time. This rearrangement joins TRBV4-1 to TRBJ2-1; 10 positions agree with TRBD2. The CDR3 extends over 14 amino acids. CDR1 MGHRA and CDR2 YSYEKL come from the germline V gene. V shed 10 bases, J shed 8 bases, and the junction held 11 bases outside the gene matches. CDR3 region: CANKWLAGEDEQFF. Written as DNA, the CDR3 is TGCGCCAACAAGTGGCTAGCGGGAGAGGATGAGCAGTTCTTC.

This clone was found a few times. The CDR3 DNA is TGTGCCAGCAGCTTCAAGCTGTACCAAGAGACCCAGTACTTC. Its protein is CASSFKLYQETQYF. The V call is TRBV7-6, the J call TRBJ2-5; D is undetermined. V shed 3 bases and J shed 0 bases, with 8 bases lying between them. There are 14 residues in the CDR3. In germline, CDR1 is SGHVS, CDR2 FNYEAQ.

The chain links TRBV28 to TRBJ2-2; D gene unclear. V lost 2 bases and J 1 base, leaving 8 bases between the germline ends. This CDR3 is 15 amino acids long. The germline V gene encodes CDR1 MDHEN and CDR2 SYDVKM. The CDR3 here is CASSLGHLNTGELFF. CDR3 bases: TGTGCCAGCAGTTTAGGCCATCTGAACACCGGGGAGCTGTTTTTT.

The gene calls are TRBV6-1 and TRBJ2-3; D call uncertain. Per germline, CDR1 MNHNS and CDR2 SASEGT. The CDR3 consists of 15 residues. V was shortened by 2 bases and J by 1 base, with 10 bases between the two germline ends. The CDR3 coding sequence is TGTGCCAGCAGTGAAAGCGTCAGAGGCACAGATACGCAGTATTTT. As protein: CASSESVRGTDTQYF.

The V gene is TRBV5-1, the J gene TRBJ2-7, with 7 positions matching TRBD1. Germline V lookup: CDR1 SGHRS, CDR2 YFSETQ. The CDR3 totals 14 residues. Trimming cost V 4 bases and J 0 bases; bases outside gene matches: 4. The CDR3 is CASSQDRASYEQYF. The CDR3 nucleotides are TGCGCCAGCAGCCAAGACAGGGCCTCCTACGAGCAGTACTTC.

V gene TRBV12-5 combines with J gene TRBJ2-3, with D perhaps matching TRBD2 (5 bases). CDR3 length: 12 amino acids. V lost 6 bases and J lost 6, with 10 bases in between. Per germline, CDR1 LGHNT and CDR2 FRNRAP. The CDR3 bases are TGTGCTAGTGGCGGGATTGCGGATACGCAGTATTTT. Translating gives CASGGIADTQYF.

V and J are TRBV2 and TRBJ2-7, with 10 positions matching TRBD2. The germline V gene encodes CDR1 SNHLY and CDR2 FYNNEI. The V and J ends lost 0 bases and 3 bases, in that order; junction bases with no gene match: 11. The CDR3 spans 18 residues. The CDR3: CASSEAKGLAFSSYEQYF. The CDR3 bases are TGTGCCAGCAGTGAAGCTAAGGGACTAGCGTTCAGCAGCTACGAGCAGTACTTC.

The chain recombines TRBV5-1 with TRBJ2-1; 13 bases are shared with TRBD2. This CDR3 is built from 16 residues. V was pared by 5 bases and J by 6 bases, with 8 bases of the junction left unmatched. CDR1 is SGHRS and CDR2 is YFSETQ in the germline V gene. Here the CDR3 reads CASSLLGLAGTNEQFF. In nucleotides, the CDR3 is TGCGCCAGCAGTTTGCTGGGACTAGCGGGGACCAATGAGCAGTTCTTC. Using reference TRBV5-1 and TRBJ2-1 for the parts outside the CDR3, the full variable domain is KAGVTQTPRYLIKTRGQQVTLSCSPISGHRSVSWYQQTPGQGLQFLFEYFSETQRNKGNFPGRFSGRQFSNSRSEMNVSTLELGDSALYLCASSLLGLAGTNEQFFGPGTRLTVL.

The chain links TRBV9 to TRBJ2-7; maybe TRBD1 (6 bases). Trimming shortened V by 0 bases and J by 0 bases, and 7 bases separated the two germline ends. CDR3 size: 14 residues. CDR1 SGDLS and CDR2 YYNGEE come from the germline V gene. The CDR3 nucleotides are TGTGCCAGCAGCGTAGGGGACACCTCCTACGAGCAGTACTTC. It yields the protein CASSVGDTSYEQYF.

The chain joins TRBV5-1 to TRBJ1-6, with D possibly matching TRBD1 (6 bases). Trimming removed 1 base at V and 6 bases at J, with 14 bases between. Germline V gene data show CDR1 as SGHRS and CDR2 as YFSETQ. The length of the CDR3 is 16 residues. Here the CDR3 reads CASSLSVQGPNSPLHF. The CDR3 DNA is TGCGCCAGCAGCTTGTCAGTACAGGGCCCTAATTCACCCCTCCACTTT.

The chain carries TRBV4-1 and TRBJ1-5; D gene unclear. This CDR3 spans 15 amino acids. Trimming took off 0 bases at V and 2 bases at J, with 8 bases between the two ends. The germline V gene has CDR1 MGHRA and CDR2 YSYEKL. CDR3 amino acids: CASSQEGYGNQPQHF. The CDR3 bases are TGCGCCAGCAGCCAAGAGGGCTACGGCAATCAGCCCCAGCATTTT.

The rearrangement uses TRBV5-4 and TRBJ1-2; TRBD1 aligns across 8 bases. The CDR3 length is 14 residues. J gave up 5 bases and V 1 base, and 4 bases lay outside the gene matches. Germline assignment: CDR1 SGHNT and CDR2 YYREEE (reference sequence). CDR3 nucleotide sequence: TGTGCCAGCAGCTTGTCGGGACAGGCTTATGGCTACACCTTC. It codes for CASSLSGQAYGYTF.

The chain employs TRBV19 and TRBJ2-1, with D possibly TRBD2 on 7 matching bases. Trimming cost V 1 base and J 2 bases, with 18 bases left between them. Germline-derived CDR1 and CDR2 are LNHDA and SQIVND (reference sequence). CDR3 length equals 18 residues. CDR3 sequence (DNA): TGTGCCAGTAGTATAGGCCTACAGGGACTATCGGCCTACAATGAGCAGTTCTTC. It specifies CASSIGLQGLSAYNEQFF.

The V call is TRBV19, the J call TRBJ1-5; D not resolved. Germline V gene lookup returns CDR1 LNHDA and CDR2 SQIVND (reference sequence). There are 15 residues in the CDR3. Trimming removed 5 bases at V and 2 bases at J, with 13 bases between. The CDR3 reads CASSYDSTGNQPQHF. In DNA, the CDR3 is TGTGCCAGTAGTTATGACTCGACGGGCAATCAGCCCCAGCATTTT.